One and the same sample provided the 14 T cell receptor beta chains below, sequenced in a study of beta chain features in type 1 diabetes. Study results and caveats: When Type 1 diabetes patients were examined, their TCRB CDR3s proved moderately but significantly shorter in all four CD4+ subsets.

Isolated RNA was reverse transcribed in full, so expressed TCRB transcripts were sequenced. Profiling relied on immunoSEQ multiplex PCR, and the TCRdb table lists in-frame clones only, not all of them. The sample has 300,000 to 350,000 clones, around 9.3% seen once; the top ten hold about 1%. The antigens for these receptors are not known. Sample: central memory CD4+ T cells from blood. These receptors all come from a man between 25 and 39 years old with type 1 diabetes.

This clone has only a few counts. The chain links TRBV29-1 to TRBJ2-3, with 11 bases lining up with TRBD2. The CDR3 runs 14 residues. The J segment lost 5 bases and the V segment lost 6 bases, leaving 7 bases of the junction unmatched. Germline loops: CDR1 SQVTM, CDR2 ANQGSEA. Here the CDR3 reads CSVAGTSGGDTQYF. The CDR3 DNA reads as TGCAGCGTCGCCGGGACTAGCGGTGGAGATACGCAGTATTTT.

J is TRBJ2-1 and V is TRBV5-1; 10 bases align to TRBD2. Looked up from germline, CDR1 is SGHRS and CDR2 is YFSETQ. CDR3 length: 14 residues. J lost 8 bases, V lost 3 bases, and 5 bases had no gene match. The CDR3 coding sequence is TGCGCCAGCAGCTCGGGACTAGCGATGGATGAGCAGTTCTTC. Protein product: CASSSGLAMDEQFF.

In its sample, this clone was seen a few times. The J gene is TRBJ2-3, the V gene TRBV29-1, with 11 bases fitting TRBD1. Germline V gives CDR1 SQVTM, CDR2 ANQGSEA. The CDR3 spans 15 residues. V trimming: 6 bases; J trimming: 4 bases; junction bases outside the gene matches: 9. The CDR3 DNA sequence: TGCAGCGTGGCCCGAGGACAGGGGGCATCAGATACGCAGTATTTT. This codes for CSVARGQGASDTQYF.

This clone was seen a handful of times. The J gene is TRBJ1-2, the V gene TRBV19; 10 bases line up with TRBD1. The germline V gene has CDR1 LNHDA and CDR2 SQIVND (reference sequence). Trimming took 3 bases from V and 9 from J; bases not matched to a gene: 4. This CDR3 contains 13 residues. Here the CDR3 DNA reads TGTGCCAGTAGTATCCGGGACAGGGGTAGCTACACCTTC. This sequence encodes CASSIRDRGSYTF.

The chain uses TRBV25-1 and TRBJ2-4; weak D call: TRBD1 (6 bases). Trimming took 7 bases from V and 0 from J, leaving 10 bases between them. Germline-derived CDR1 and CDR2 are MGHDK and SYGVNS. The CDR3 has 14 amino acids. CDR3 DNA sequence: TGTGCCAGCAACCCGGGACAAGCCAAAAACATTCAGTACTTC. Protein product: CASNPGQAKNIQYF. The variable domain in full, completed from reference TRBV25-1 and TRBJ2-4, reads EADIYQTPRYLVIGTGKKITLECSQTMGHDKMYWYQQDPGMELHLIHYSYGVNSTEKGDLSSESTVSRIRTEHFPLTLESARPSHTSQYLCASNPGQAKNIQYFGAGTRLSVL.

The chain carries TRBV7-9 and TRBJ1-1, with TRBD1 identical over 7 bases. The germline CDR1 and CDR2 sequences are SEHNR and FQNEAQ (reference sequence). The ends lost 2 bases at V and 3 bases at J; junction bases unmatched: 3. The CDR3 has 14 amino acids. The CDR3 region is CASSLQGVDTEAFF. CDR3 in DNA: TGTGCCAGCAGCTTACAGGGGGTGGACACTGAAGCTTTCTTT.

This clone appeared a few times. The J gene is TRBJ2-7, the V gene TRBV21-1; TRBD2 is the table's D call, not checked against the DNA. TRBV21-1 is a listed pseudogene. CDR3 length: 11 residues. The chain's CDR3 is CASSKDPLSNF. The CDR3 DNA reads TGTGCCAGCAGCAAAGACCCACTATCGAACTTC.

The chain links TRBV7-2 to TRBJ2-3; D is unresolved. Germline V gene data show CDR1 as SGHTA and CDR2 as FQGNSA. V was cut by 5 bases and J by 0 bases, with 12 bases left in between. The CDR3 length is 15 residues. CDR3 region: CASSVTPGSTDTQYF. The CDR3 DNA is TGTGCCAGCAGCGTCACTCCTGGGAGCACAGATACGCAGTATTTT. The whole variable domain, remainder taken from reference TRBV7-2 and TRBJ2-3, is GAGVSQSPSNKVTEKGKDVELRCDPISGHTALYWYRQSLGQGLEFLIYFQGNSAPDKSGLPSDRFSAERTGGSVSTLTIQRTQQEDSAVYLCASSVTPGSTDTQYFGPGTRLTVL.

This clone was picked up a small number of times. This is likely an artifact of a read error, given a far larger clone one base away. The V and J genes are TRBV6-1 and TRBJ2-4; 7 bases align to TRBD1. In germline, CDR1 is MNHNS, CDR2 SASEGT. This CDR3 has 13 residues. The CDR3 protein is CASSHTGPGQTSF. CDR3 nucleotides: TGTGCCAGCAGTCACACGGGCCCGGGACAGACGAGCTTC.

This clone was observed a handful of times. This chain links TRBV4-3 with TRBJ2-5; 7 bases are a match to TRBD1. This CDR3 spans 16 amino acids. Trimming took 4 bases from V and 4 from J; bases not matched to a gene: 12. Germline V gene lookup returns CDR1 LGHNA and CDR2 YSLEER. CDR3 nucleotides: TGCGCCAGCAGCCTGGAAGGCGACAGGGAGAGAGAGACCCAGTACTTC. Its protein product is CASSLEGDRERETQYF.

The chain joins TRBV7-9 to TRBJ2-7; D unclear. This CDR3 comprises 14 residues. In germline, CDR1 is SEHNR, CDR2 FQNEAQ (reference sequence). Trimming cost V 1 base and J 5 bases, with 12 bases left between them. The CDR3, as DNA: TGTGCCAGCAGCTTAGGCACCCCTTCACACGAGCAGTACTTC. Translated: CASSLGTPSHEQYF.

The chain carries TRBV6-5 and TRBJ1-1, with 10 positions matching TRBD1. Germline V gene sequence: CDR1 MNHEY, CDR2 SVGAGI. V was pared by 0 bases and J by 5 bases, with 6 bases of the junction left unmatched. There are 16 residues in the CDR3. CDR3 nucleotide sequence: TGTGCCAGCAGTTACTCACGGACAGGGGGTGGAACTGAAGCTTTCTTT. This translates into CASSYSRTGGGTEAFF.

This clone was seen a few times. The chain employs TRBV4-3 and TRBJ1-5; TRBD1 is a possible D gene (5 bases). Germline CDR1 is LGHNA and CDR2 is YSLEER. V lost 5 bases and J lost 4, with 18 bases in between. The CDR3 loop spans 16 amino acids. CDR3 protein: CASSFLFGAGNQPQHF. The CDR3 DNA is TGCGCCAGCAGCTTCCTATTTGGGGCCGGGAATCAGCCCCAGCATTTT.

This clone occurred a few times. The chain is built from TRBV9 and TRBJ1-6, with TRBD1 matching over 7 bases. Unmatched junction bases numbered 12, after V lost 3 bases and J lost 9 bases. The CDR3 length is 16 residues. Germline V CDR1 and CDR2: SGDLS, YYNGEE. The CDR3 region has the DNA TGTGCCAGCAGCGGGGCCCGACAGGGTGGAACTTCACCCCTCCACTTT. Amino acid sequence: CASSGARQGGTSPLHF.